A single sample is the source of the 9 T cell receptor beta chains below, sequenced in a study of shared clonotypes between healthy human individuals. Sequencing used immunoSEQ multiplex PCR; TCRdb keeps in-frame clones, though not all of them. Here the sample spans 2 million to 2.5 million clones, roughly 95% being singletons. The sequencing input was naive CD4+ T cells sorted from blood. Subset denoted: CD45RA+ positively selected. The origin of the receptors is a young man in good health.

The J gene is TRBJ1-3, the V gene TRBV2; perhaps TRBD1 as D (6 bases). The V end was cut by 5 bases, the J end by 1 base, with 9 bases between. The CDR3 sequence is 14 residues long. The germline V gene encodes CDR1 SNHLY and CDR2 FYNNEI. The CDR3 protein is CASSTTGSGNTIYF. Here the CDR3 DNA reads TGTGCCAGCAGTACTACAGGGTCTGGAAACACCATATATTTT.

The chain couples TRBV4-1 to TRBJ2-1; perhaps TRBD2 as D (6 bases). CDR3 length: 18 residues. CDR1 and CDR2 from the germline V gene are MGHRA and YSYEKL. V was pared by 4 bases and J by 4 bases, with 23 bases between. CDR3: CASSRQPGLPDTYNEQFF. CDR3 coding DNA: TGCGCCAGCAGCCGCCAACCGGGACTTCCCGATACTTACAATGAGCAGTTCTTC.

The V gene is TRBV29-1, the J gene TRBJ2-7, with D possibly being TRBD1 (6 bases). CDR3 length: 16 amino acids. Germline CDR1 and CDR2: SQVTM and ANQGSEA. V was cut by 4 bases and J by 0 bases, with 19 bases left in between. The CDR3 here is CSVALQGRLSSYEQYF. The CDR3 DNA reads TGCAGCGTTGCCCTCCAGGGGCGCCTCAGCTCCTACGAGCAGTACTTC.

V gene TRBV18 combines with J gene TRBJ2-7, with D unclear. This CDR3 comprises 15 residues. Trimming took off 3 bases at V and 6 bases at J, with 18 bases between the two ends. Germline V gene sequence: CDR1 KGHSH, CDR2 LQKENI. In nucleotides, the CDR3 is TGTGCCAGCTCACCTGAAACCATACCAAACCGCGAGCAGTACTTC. Translation: CASSPETIPNREQYF.

The gene calls are TRBV18 and TRBJ2-3, with TRBD2 as a possible D gene (5 bases). V shed 4 bases and J shed 7 bases, with 9 bases lying between them. The CDR3 is 12 residues long. Germline V CDR1 and CDR2: KGHSH, LQKENI. Here the CDR3 DNA reads TGTGCCAGCTCACAACGGGAAAATACGCAGTATTTT. Its protein product is CASSQRENTQYF.

The rearrangement joins TRBV27 to TRBJ1-3; D ambiguous. V was pared by 3 bases and J by 3 bases, with 12 bases between. Germline V gene data show CDR1 as MNHEY and CDR2 as SMNVEV (reference sequence). The CDR3 runs to 15 residues. The CDR3 protein is CASSFRWGSGNTIYF. The CDR3 bases are TGTGCCAGCAGTTTTCGATGGGGAAGTGGAAACACCATATATTTT.

The CDR3 nucleotides read TGTGCTAGTGGGCCTCCGGGAGTGGAGTGGTCGGAGCAGTTCTTC. Translation: CASGPPGVEWSEQFF. The chain has TRBV12-5 and TRBJ2-1; weak D call: TRBD2 (6 bases). Germline loops: CDR1 LGHNT, CDR2 FRNRAP. The CDR3 loop spans 15 amino acids. Trimming removed 6 bases at V and 10 bases at J, with 22 bases between.

The V call is TRBV19, the J call TRBJ1-5; D unresolved. Germline CDR1 is LNHDA and CDR2 is SQIVND (reference sequence). V dropped 3 bases and J dropped 4 bases, with 7 bases sitting between them. The CDR3 is 13 amino acids. The chain's CDR3 is CASSITENQPQHF. DNA for the CDR3: TGTGCCAGTAGTATCACCGAGAATCAGCCCCAGCATTTT.

This chain uses TRBV7-2 with TRBJ2-1, with 7 bases fitting TRBD2. Germline CDR1 SGHTA, CDR2 FQGNSA. With V trimmed by 0 bases and J by 7 bases, 12 bases remained unmatched. The CDR3 has 17 amino acids. The CDR3 DNA sequence: TGTGCCAGCAGCTTAGCTCGTTTGGCTAGCGGAGCGAATGAGCAGTTCTTC. Encoded protein: CASSLARLASGANEQFF.